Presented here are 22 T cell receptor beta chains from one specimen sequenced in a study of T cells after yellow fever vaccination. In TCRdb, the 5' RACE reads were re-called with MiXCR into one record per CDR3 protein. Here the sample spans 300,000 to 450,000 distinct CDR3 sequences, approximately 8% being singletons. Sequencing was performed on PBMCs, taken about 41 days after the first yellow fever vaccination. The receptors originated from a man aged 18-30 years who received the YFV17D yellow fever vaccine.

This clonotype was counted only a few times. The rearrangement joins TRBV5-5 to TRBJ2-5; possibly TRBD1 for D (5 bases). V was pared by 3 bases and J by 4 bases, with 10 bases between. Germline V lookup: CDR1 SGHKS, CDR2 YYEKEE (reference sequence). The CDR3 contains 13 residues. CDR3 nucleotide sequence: TGTGCCAGCAGCTCGACAGCGACAGAGACCCAGTACTTC. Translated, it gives CASSSTATETQYF.

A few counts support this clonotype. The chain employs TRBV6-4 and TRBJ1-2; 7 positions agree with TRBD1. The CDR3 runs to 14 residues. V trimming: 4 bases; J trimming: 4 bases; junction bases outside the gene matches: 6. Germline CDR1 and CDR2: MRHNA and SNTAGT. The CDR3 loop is CASSGHRGGYGYTF. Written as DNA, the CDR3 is TGTGCCAGCAGTGGGCACAGGGGAGGCTATGGCTACACCTTC.

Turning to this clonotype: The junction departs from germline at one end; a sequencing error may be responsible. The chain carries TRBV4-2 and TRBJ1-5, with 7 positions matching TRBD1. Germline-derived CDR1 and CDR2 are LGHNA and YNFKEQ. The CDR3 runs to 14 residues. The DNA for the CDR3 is TGTGCCAGCAGCCATCGGGACAGCAATCAGCACCAGCATTTT. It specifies CASSHRDSNQHQHF.

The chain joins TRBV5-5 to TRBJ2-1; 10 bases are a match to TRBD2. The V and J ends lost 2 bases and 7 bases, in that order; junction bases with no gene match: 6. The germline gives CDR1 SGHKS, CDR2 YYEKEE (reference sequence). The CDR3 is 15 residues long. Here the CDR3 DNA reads TGTGCCAGCAGCTTCGCGGGACTAGCGAAGAATGAGCAGTTCTTC. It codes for CASSFAGLAKNEQFF.

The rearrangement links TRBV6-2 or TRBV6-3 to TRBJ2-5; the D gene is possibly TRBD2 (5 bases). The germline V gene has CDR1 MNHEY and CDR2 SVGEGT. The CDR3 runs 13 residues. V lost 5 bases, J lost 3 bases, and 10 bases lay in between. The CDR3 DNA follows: TGTGCCAGCAGTAAACCGGGAAAAGAGACCCAGTACTTC. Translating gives CASSKPGKETQYF.

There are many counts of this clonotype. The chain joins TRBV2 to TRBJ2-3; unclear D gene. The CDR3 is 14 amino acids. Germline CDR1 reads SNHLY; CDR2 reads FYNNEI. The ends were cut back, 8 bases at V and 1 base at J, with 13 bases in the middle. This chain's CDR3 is CASSRSTRTDTQYF. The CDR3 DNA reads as TGTGCCAGCTCACGGTCTACCCGCACAGATACGCAGTATTTT.

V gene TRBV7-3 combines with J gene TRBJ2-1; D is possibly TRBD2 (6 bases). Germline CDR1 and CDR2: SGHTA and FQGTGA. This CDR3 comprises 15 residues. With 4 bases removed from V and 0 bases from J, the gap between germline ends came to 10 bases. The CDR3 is CASSSDGSSYNEQFF. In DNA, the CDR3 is TGTGCCAGCAGCTCGGACGGGAGCTCCTACAATGAGCAGTTCTTC.

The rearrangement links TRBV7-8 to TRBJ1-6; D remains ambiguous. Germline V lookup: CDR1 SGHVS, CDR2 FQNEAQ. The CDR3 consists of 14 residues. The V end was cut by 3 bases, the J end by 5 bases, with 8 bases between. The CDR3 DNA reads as TGTGCCAGCAGCTTCCGCTTGAATAATTCACCCCTCCACTTT. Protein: CASSFRLNNSPLHF.

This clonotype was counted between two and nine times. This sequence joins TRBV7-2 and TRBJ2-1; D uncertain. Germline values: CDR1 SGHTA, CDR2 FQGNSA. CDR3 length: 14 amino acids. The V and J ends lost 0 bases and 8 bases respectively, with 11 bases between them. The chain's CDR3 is CASSLAGPGYEQFF. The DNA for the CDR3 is TGTGCCAGCAGCTTAGCAGGGCCCGGGTATGAGCAGTTCTTC.

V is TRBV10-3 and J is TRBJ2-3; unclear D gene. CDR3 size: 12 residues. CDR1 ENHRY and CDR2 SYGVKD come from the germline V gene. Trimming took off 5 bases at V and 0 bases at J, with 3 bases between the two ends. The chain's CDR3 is CAISTSTDTQYF. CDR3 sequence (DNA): TGTGCCATCAGTACTAGCACAGATACGCAGTATTTT.

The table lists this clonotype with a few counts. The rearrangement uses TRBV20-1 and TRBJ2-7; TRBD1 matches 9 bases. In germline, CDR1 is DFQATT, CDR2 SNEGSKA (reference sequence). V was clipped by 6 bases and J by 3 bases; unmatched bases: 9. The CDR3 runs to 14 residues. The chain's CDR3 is CSAKSDRGIYEQYF. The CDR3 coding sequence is TGCAGTGCCAAATCAGACAGGGGGATCTACGAGCAGTACTTC.

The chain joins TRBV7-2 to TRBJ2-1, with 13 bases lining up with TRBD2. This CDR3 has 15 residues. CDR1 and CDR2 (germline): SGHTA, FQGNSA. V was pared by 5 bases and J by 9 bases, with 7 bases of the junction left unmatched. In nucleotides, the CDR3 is TGTGCCAGCAGCCGAACTAGCGGGGGGGCCATTGAGCAGTTCTTC. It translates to CASSRTSGGAIEQFF.

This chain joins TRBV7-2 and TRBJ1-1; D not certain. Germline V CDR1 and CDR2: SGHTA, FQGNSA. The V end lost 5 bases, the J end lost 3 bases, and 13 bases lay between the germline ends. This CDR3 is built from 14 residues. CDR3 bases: TGTGCCAGCAGCGAAACGTCCAGTTACACTGAAGCTTTCTTT. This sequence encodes CASSETSSYTEAFF.

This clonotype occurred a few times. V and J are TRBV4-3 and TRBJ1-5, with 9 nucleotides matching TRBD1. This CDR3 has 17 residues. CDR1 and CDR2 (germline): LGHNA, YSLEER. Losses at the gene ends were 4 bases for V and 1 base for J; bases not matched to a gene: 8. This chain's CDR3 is CASSPGTGRLSNQPQHF. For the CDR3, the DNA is TGCGCCAGCAGCCCCGGGACAGGGCGATTAAGCAATCAGCCCCAGCATTTT.

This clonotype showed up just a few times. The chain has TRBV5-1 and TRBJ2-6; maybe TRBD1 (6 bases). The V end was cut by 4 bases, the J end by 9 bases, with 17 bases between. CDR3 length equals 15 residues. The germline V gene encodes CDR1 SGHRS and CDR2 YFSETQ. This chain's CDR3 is CASSTDGTPDNVLTF. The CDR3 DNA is TGCGCCAGCAGCACCGACGGGACACCGGACAACGTCCTGACTTTC.

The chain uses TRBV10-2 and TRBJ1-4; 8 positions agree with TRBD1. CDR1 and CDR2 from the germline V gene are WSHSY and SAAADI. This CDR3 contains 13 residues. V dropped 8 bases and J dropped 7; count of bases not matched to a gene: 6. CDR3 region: CASRTGRGEKLFF. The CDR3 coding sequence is TGCGCCAGCCGGACAGGGCGGGGTGAAAAACTGTTTTTT.

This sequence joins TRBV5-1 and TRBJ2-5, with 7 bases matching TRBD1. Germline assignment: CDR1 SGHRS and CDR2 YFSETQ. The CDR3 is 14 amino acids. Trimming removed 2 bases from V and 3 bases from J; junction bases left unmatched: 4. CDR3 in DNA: TGCGCCAGCAGCTTCGAGGGACAGAAAGAGACCCAGTACTTC. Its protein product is CASSFEGQKETQYF.

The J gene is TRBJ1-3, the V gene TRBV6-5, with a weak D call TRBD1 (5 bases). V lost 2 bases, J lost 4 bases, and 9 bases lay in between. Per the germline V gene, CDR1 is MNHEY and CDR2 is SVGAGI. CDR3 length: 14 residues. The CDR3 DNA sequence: TGTGCCAGCAGTTACGTGGGGCCGGGAAACACCATATATTTT. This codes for CASSYVGPGNTIYF.

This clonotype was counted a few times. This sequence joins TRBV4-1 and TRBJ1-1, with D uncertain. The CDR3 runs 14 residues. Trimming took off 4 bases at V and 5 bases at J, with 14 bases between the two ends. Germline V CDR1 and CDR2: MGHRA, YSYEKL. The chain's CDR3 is CASSREHSGTEAFF. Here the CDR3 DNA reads TGCGCCAGCAGCCGAGAGCATAGCGGAACTGAAGCTTTCTTT.

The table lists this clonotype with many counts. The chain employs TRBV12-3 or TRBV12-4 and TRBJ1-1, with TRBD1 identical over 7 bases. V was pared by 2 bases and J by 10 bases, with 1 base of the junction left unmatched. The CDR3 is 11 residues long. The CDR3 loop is CASSLRGPAFF. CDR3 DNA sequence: TGTGCCAGCAGTTTAAGGGGGCCAGCTTTCTTT.

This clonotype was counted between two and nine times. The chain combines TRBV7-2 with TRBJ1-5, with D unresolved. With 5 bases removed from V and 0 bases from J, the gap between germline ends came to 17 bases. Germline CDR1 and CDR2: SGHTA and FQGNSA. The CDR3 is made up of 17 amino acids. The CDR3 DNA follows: TGTGCCAGCAGCCCAAGGACGAGTCGATATAGCAATCAGCCCCAGCATTTT. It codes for CASSPRTSRYSNQPQHF.

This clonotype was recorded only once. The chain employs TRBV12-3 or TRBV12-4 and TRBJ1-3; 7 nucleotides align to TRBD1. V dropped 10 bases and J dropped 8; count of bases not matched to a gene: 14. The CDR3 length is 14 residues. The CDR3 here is CAINGGQVQDTIYF. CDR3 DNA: TGTGCCATCAACGGAGGACAGGTGCAGGACACCATATATTTT.